This is a list of T cell receptor beta chains from one sample in a study of blood T cell repertoires in COVID-19. The repertoire was sequenced with immunoSEQ multiplex PCR; TCRdb's copy has only in-frame clones and lacks some. This repertoire shows 200,000 to 250,000 clones, about 79% found once; its top ten account for 9.7%. Sequencing was carried out using peripheral blood. The receptor source for this set is a man aged 45 to 65 with active or convalescent COVID-19. CDR3s include the opening cysteine and the closing phenylalanine or tryptophan. The order of the fields is V gene, D gene, J gene, clone size, CDR3 protein, CDR3 DNA. D genes are given only for firm matches. Size is omitted from some rows. Given values are once, few, many or a class for expanded clones.

TRBV28,TRBD1,TRBJ1-2,NA,CASSTPGQGASNYGYTF,TGTGCCAGCAGTACGCCGGGACAGGGGGCCTCTAACTATGGCTACACCTTC
TRBV6-5,NA,TRBJ1-2,NA,CASSLMGPPNYGYTF,TGTGCCAGCAGTTTGATGGGGCCCCCTAACTATGGCTACACCTTC
TRBV6-6,NA,TRBJ2-1,NA,CASSSRDWQFF,TGTGCCAGCAGTAGCCGGGACTGGCAGTTCTTC
TRBV11-3,NA,TRBJ2-5,NA,CASSHTGLGQTQYF,TGTGCCAGCAGCCACACAGGGTTGGGACAGACCCAGTACTTC
TRBV19,NA,TRBJ1-1,NA,CASRSPMGGTEAFF,TGTGCCAGTAGATCCCCGATGGGGGGCACTGAAGCTTTCTTT
TRBV6-6,TRBD1,TRBJ1-5,NA,CASSPGQGSQPQHF,TGTGCCAGCAGCCCGGGACAGGGGAGTCAGCCCCAGCATTTT
TRBV2,NA,TRBJ1-1,NA,CASGRNTEAFF,TGTGCCAGCGGGAGGAACACTGAAGCTTTCTTT
TRBV10-3,TRBD2,TRBJ2-7,NA,CAISELTSGLYYEQYF,TGTGCCATCAGTGAATTGACTAGCGGTTTATATTACGAGCAGTACTTC
TRBV11-2,NA,TRBJ2-5,NA,CASSPGQQETQYF,TGTGCCAGCAGCCCCGGACAGCAAGAGACCCAGTACTTC
TRBV5-6,TRBD1,TRBJ1-1,NA,CASTDRGNTEAFF,TGTGCCAGCACCGACAGGGGGAACACTGAAGCTTTCTTT
TRBV14,NA,TRBJ2-1,NA,CASSHPSRAGNEQFF,TGTGCCAGCAGCCACCCCAGTAGAGCAGGGAATGAGCAGTTCTTC
TRBV7-2,TRBD2,TRBJ2-7,NA,CASSESGTLYEQYF,TGTGCCAGCAGCGAGAGCGGGACGCTGTACGAGCAGTACTTC
TRBV27,NA,TRBJ2-5,few,CASTFAGETQYF,TGTGCCAGCACGTTCGCGGGGGAGACCCAGTACTTC
TRBV3-1/TRBV3-2,NA,TRBJ1-2,NA,CASSPLGAGGYTF,TGTGCCAGCAGCCCCCTGGGCGCAGGCGGCTACACCTTC
TRBV19,NA,TRBJ2-7,NA,CASSIGSPRYEQYF,TGTGCCAGTAGTATTGGGAGTCCGCGCTACGAGCAGTACTTC
TRBV5-8,TRBD1,TRBJ1-5,NA,CASSLQGYNQPQHF,TGTGCCAGCAGCTTACAGGGGTACAATCAGCCCCAGCATTTT
TRBV27,TRBD1,TRBJ2-5,NA,CASRTLTGGRETQYF,TGTGCCAGCAGAACCCTTACAGGGGGAAGAGAGACCCAGTACTTC
TRBV7-9,NA,TRBJ2-3,NA,CASSLGAGPTDTQYF,TGTGCCAGCAGCTTAGGGGCGGGTCCCACAGATACGCAGTATTTT
TRBV15,NA,TRBJ2-3,once,CATSRDDRQALTDTQYF,TGTGCCACCAGCAGAGATGATCGACAGGCCCTCACAGATACGCAGTATTTT
TRBV25-1,NA,TRBJ1-6,NA,CASSERERGNSPLHF,TGTGCCAGCAGTGAAAGGGAAAGGGGAAATTCACCCCTCCACTTT
TRBV6-5,TRBD2,TRBJ2-4,NA,CASSSIGEGNIQYF,TGTGCCAGCAGTTCCATAGGGGAGGGAAACATTCAGTACTTC
TRBV21-1,NA,TRBJ1-1,few,CASSKVEGTMNTEAFF,TGTGCCAGCAGCAAAGTGGAGGGGACCATGAACACTGAAGCTTTCTTT
TRBV7-8,TRBD1,TRBJ1-1,NA,CASSLAGTDTEAFF,TGTGCCAGCAGCTTAGCAGGGACAGACACTGAAGCTTTCTTT